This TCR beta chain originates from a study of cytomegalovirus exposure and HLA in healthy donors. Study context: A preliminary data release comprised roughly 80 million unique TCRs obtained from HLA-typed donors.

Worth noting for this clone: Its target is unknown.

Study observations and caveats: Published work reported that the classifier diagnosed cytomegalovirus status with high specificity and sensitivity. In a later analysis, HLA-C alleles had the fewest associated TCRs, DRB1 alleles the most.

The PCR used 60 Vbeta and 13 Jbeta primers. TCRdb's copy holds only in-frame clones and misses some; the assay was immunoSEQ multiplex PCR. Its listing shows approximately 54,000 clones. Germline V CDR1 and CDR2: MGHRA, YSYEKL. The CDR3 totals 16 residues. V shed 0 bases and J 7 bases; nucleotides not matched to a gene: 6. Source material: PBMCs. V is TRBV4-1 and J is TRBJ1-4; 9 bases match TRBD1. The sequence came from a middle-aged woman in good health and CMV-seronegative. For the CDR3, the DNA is TGCGCCAGCAGCCAAGAGGGGACAGGGCGAGGTGAAAAACTGTTTTTT. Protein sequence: CASSQEGTGRGEKLFF.